This entry features one TCR beta chain sequence. Those who donated were healthy bone marrow donors. When sampled, the donors appeared nominally healthy, though they likely had unrecorded immune exposures. The data were obtained in a study of cytomegalovirus exposure and HLA in healthy donors. About the research overall: Around 78 million unique TCR sequences came from HLA-typed donors in an early release.

V was pared by 6 bases and J by 4 bases, with 2 bases of the junction left unmatched. Germline V CDR1 and CDR2: SQVTM, ANQGSEA. This CDR3 has 11 residues. PCR was performed using 60 Vbeta and 13 Jbeta primers. Sequencing was performed with immunoSEQ multiplex PCR; in TCRdb, only in-frame clones are kept and a portion is missing. Seen here are around 180,000 clones, 84% observed once, and the top ten hold 4.8%. The chain recombines TRBV29-1 with TRBJ1-1, with 7 positions matching TRBD1. The sample was PBMCs. This TCR came from a girl aged 5-17 years in good health and CMV-seropositive. The DNA for the CDR3 is TGCAGCGTGAACAGGGGCACTGAAGCTTTCTTT. Its protein product is CSVNRGTEAFF.